The T cell receptor (beta chain) described here comes from a study of T cells in Graves' hyperthyroidism and ophthalmopathy. Whole-study findings and limits: Within blood appeared most thyroid clonotypes that had expanded above 0.001.

Amplified regions were TCR beta CDR3 sequences from RNA transcripts. TCR CDR3 regions were first amplified by RT-PCR with HTBI primers. TCRdb re-called the multiplex PCR reads through MiXCR, storing one row per CDR3 protein. The table includes about 290,000 distinct CDR3 sequences, more than 10% detected once. With regard to this clonotype: The antigen is not known.

Exclusion criteria comprised uncontrolled infection, other autoimmune disease, pregnancy or lactation. Blood was drawn at first hyperthyroidism diagnosis, before any ophthalmopathy symptoms. This CDR3 is 16 amino acids long. V lost 4 bases and J lost 0, with 14 bases in between. Germline CDR1 is SGHDT and CDR2 is YYEEEE. The TCR comes from a woman aged 25 to 45 with Graves' hyperthyroidism that later progressed to Graves' ophthalmopathy. The material sequenced was blood. The chain recombines TRBV5-6 with TRBJ1-5; the D gene is possibly TRBD1 (6 bases). This chain's CDR3 is CASSRRTVYSNQPQHF. The CDR3, as DNA: TGTGCCAGCAGCCGTAGGACAGTTTATAGCAATCAGCCCCAGCATTTT.